This entry concerns a single TCR beta chain. Its antigen is unidentified. At the DNA level, this CDR3 is encoded by other sequences in the same sample as well. The data are from a study of graft-versus-host responses after intestinal transplantation. Study overall: Tacrolimus plus steroids were given to all recipients for approximately three years, preceded by anti-thymocyte globulin induction.

Study-level findings and limits: Patients with graft-donor T cell macrochimerism had high graft-versus-host to host-versus-graft clonal ratios in allografts.

Produced via immunoSEQ multiplex PCR; TCRdb's table is partial and in-frame only. The repertoire consists of about 120,000 clones, with roughly nine tenths occurring once and the leading ten covering roughly 0.23%. Trimming removed 1 base from V and 4 bases from J; junction bases left unmatched: 0. Germline V gene lookup returns CDR1 SGHTA and CDR2 FQGNSA. The CDR3 length is 13 residues. The V call is TRBV7-2, the J call TRBJ2-7; 8 bases are a match to TRBD1. The source was unstimulated CD4+ T cells sorted from spleen or lymph node cells, collected before transplant. The origin of this receptor is a human donor who was the organ donor for an intestinal transplant. The DNA for the CDR3 is TGTGCCAGCAGCTTAGACAGGGGGTACGAGCAGTACTTC. Translated: CASSLDRGYEQYF.